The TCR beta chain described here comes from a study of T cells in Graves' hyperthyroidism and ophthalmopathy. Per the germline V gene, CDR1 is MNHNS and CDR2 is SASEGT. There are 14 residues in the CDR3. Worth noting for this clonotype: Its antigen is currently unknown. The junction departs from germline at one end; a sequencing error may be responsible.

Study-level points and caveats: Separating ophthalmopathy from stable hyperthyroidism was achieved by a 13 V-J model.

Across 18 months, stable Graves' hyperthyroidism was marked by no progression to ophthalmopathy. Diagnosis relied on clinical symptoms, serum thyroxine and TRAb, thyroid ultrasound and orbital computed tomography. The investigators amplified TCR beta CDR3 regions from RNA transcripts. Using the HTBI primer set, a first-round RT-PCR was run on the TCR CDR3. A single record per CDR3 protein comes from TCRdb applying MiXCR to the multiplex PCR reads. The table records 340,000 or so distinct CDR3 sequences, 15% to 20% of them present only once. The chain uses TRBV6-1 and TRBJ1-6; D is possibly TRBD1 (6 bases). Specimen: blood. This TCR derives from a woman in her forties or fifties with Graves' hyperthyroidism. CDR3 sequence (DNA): TGTGCCAGCACTGAACAGGGCAATAATTCACCCCTCCACTTT. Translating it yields CASTEQGNNSPLHF.